This passage covers 7 T cell receptor beta chains from one sample sequenced in a study of blood T cell repertoires in COVID-19. The data were produced by immunoSEQ multiplex PCR, yet TCRdb's version contains in-frame clones alone and is incomplete. The sample lists 100,000 to 150,000 clones, about 86% occurring once. Sequences were obtained from peripheral blood. These receptors all stem from an older man with active or convalescent COVID-19.

The CDR3 nucleotides are TGTGCCAGCAGCTTAGCGGCAGGGGGCACTGAAGCTTTCTTT. Protein sequence: CASSLAAGGTEAFF. The V gene is TRBV7-8, the J gene TRBJ1-1; 7 bases match TRBD1. CDR3 length: 14 amino acids. Trimming at V came to 0 bases and at J to 4 bases, leaving 2 bases not matched to a gene. Germline lookup yields CDR1 SGHVS and CDR2 FQNEAQ.

The rearrangement links TRBV7-2 to TRBJ1-2, with 7 bases that match TRBD1. The CDR3 loop spans 15 amino acids. Germline V gene data show CDR1 as SGHTA and CDR2 as FQGNSA. V lost 3 bases, J lost 2 bases, and 6 bases stayed unmatched. The CDR3 DNA follows: TGTGCCAGCAGCTTGACCCTGGGACAGAACTATGGCTACACCTTC. Amino acid sequence: CASSLTLGQNYGYTF.

CDR3 nucleotide sequence: TGTGCCTCAGGATGGTCTAGCACAGATACGCAGTATTTT. This gives the protein CASGWSSTDTQYF. The chain joins TRBV15 to TRBJ2-3; no clear D. The CDR3 length is 13 residues. Per the germline V gene, CDR1 is LNHNV and CDR2 is YYDKDF (reference sequence). With 11 bases removed from V and 0 bases from J, the gap between germline ends came to 12 bases. Variable domain in full (rest from reference TRBV15 and TRBJ2-3): DAMVIQNPRYQVTQFGKPVTLSCSQTLNHNVMYWYQQKSSQAPKLLFHYYDKDFNNEADTPDNFQSRRPNTSFCFLDIRSPGLGDTAMYLCASGWSSTDTQYFGPGTRLTVL.

The chain recombines TRBV5-4 with TRBJ1-1; D gene uncertain. The CDR3 consists of 14 residues. From germline, CDR1 is SGHNT and CDR2 YYREEE (reference sequence). V was clipped by 0 bases and J by 1 base, with 7 bases between them. The CDR3: CASSLENRNTEAFF. The CDR3 DNA sequence: TGTGCCAGCAGCTTGGAAAACAGGAACACTGAAGCTTTCTTT.

V usage is TRBV3-1 (or the pseudogene TRBV3-2) and J usage is TRBJ2-4; D call uncertain. V was shortened by 1 base and J by 2 bases, with 15 bases between the two germline ends. In germline, CDR1 is LGHDT, CDR2 YNNKEL (reference sequence). This CDR3 spans 17 amino acids. The CDR3 coding sequence is TGTGCCAGCAGCCAAGTTTATACAGAAAACTCCAAAAACATTCAGTACTTC. Residues: CASSQVYTENSKNIQYF.

V usage is TRBV11-2 and J usage is TRBJ1-1, with unresolved D. There are 15 residues in the CDR3. Trimming pared 2 bases from V and 0 bases from J, leaving 10 bases between. Germline CDR1 is SGHAT and CDR2 is FQNNGV. The CDR3 sequence is CASSLMGQVNTEAFF. CDR3 sequence (DNA): TGTGCCAGCAGCTTAATGGGCCAGGTGAACACTGAAGCTTTCTTT.

This chain links TRBV19 with TRBJ1-3; D possibly corresponds to TRBD1 (6 bases). The germline gives CDR1 LNHDA, CDR2 SQIVND (reference sequence). V lost 10 bases and J lost 2, with 12 bases in between. The CDR3 runs to 13 residues. CDR3 region: CATQTGTGNTIYF. The DNA for the CDR3 is TGTGCCACCCAAACAGGGACTGGAAACACCATATATTTT.